These 31 T cell receptor beta chains were sequenced from one sample in a study of Graves' ophthalmopathy and Graves' hyperthyroidism. RNA transcripts served as template for amplifying TCR beta CDR3 sequences. An opening RT-PCR round employed HTBI primers and preceded a second-round multiplex PCR. TCRdb independently ran MiXCR on the multiplex PCR reads; one entry per CDR3 protein. This repertoire shows 400,000 or so distinct CDR3 sequences, 15% found once; its top ten account for about 7%. The sample was peripheral blood. Receptors originate from a woman aged 18-29 years with stable Graves' hyperthyroidism.

This clonotype has at least ten counts. The chain recombines TRBV20-1 with TRBJ2-7; TRBD1 aligns across 7 bases. CDR3 length equals 12 residues. Looked up from germline, CDR1 is DFQATT and CDR2 is SNEGSKA (reference sequence). Trimming removed 6 bases from V and 1 base from J; junction bases left unmatched: 3. The CDR3 coding sequence is TGCAGTGCCCAGGGACAGTCCTACGAGCAGTACTTC. Translation: CSAQGQSYEQYF.

This clonotype was observed many times. The chain carries TRBV6-5 and TRBJ2-7; 10 bases line up with TRBD1. Looked up from germline, CDR1 is MNHEY and CDR2 is SVGAGI. The J segment lost 2 bases and the V segment lost 4 bases, leaving 2 bases of the junction unmatched. The length of the CDR3 is 14 residues. CDR3 residues: CASSWTGGTYEQYF. CDR3 in DNA: TGTGCCAGCAGTTGGACAGGGGGAACCTACGAGCAGTACTTC.

With regard to this clonotype: This may stem from a read error, because a much larger clone lies one nucleotide away. This chain joins TRBV6-1 and TRBJ1-1; D not certain. Germline-derived CDR1 and CDR2 are MNHNS and SASEGT. The CDR3 runs to 14 residues. CDR3 protein: CASSRRATNTEACF. CDR3 in DNA: TGTGCCAGCAGCCGGAGGGCCACGAACACTGAAGCTTGCTTT.

This clonotype was detected ten times or more. The chain joins TRBV29-1 to TRBJ1-1; D gene unclear. Germline CDR1 is SQVTM and CDR2 is ANQGSEA. Trimming stripped 7 bases from V and 1 base from J, with 16 bases between. The length of the CDR3 is 14 residues. CDR3 bases: TGCAGCGGTATACTGGGGAGGGCGAACACTGAAGCTTTCTTT. Residues: CSGILGRANTEAFF.

This clonotype was picked up many times. In nucleotides, the CDR3 is TGCGCCAGCAGCTCCAGAGGACAGGACGCTGGCTACACCTTC. Protein product: CASSSRGQDAGYTF. The chain carries TRBV5-1 and TRBJ1-2; 7 bases are a match to TRBD1. Germline CDR1 is SGHRS and CDR2 is YFSETQ. CDR3 length: 14 amino acids. J was trimmed by 7 bases and V by 3 bases; bases with no gene match: 9.

This clonotype was seen a few times. V is TRBV12-3 or TRBV12-4 and J is TRBJ2-3; 12 bases are a match to TRBD2. This CDR3 has 15 amino acids. Trimming took 3 bases from V and 5 from J; bases not matched to a gene: 3. In DNA, the CDR3 is TGTGCCAGCAGTTTTAGGGGACTAGCGGGAGATACGCAGTATTTT. It specifies CASSFRGLAGDTQYF.

V and J are TRBV7-9 and TRBJ2-1; D tentatively reads TRBD1 or TRBD2 (5 bases each). Germline V lookup: CDR1 SEHNR, CDR2 FQNEAQ (reference sequence). V lost 1 base to trimming and J lost 6 bases, with 7 bases between them. The CDR3 is 13 residues long. CDR3 region: CASSLGGSNEQFF. The CDR3 region has the DNA TGTGCCAGCAGCTTAGGGGGGTCCAATGAGCAGTTCTTC.

The rearrangement links TRBV11-2 to TRBJ1-3, with D perhaps matching TRBD1 (6 bases). The V end was cut by 4 bases, the J end by 3 bases, with 13 bases between. This CDR3 comprises 15 residues. Germline values: CDR1 SGHAT, CDR2 FQNNGV. The CDR3 coding sequence is TGTGCCAGCAGCTCTTTGTGGGGGCTTGGAAACACCATATATTTT. Residues: CASSSLWGLGNTIYF.

This clonotype was seen at least ten times. DNA for the CDR3: TGTGCCAGCAGCTTTCATCAGCGGGGGCGGGAGACCCAGTACTTC. Protein: CASSFHQRGRETQYF. V gene TRBV7-2 combines with J gene TRBJ2-5, with 8 bases matching TRBD2. V lost 3 bases and J lost 5; bases outside the gene matches: 8. From germline, CDR1 is SGHTA and CDR2 FQGNSA. This CDR3 region has 15 residues.

This clonotype was recorded at least ten times. The chain uses TRBV12-3 or TRBV12-4 and TRBJ1-2; D remains ambiguous. The CDR3 sequence is 15 residues long. The V end was cut by 6 bases, the J end by 3 bases, with 17 bases between. In DNA, the CDR3 is TGTGCCAGCAGCCGTTCGGGAAGTACTGACTATGGCTACACCTTC. Amino acid sequence: CASSRSGSTDYGYTF.

This clonotype was recorded many times. This sequence joins TRBV12-3 or TRBV12-4 and TRBJ2-5, with TRBD2 matching 8 bases. J lost 5 bases, V lost 5 bases, and 13 bases had no gene match. CDR3 length: 16 amino acids. CDR3 sequence reads: CASSPSGGRSRETQYF. For the CDR3, the DNA is TGTGCCAGCAGTCCCAGCGGGGGTCGGTCACGGGAGACCCAGTACTTC.

This chain uses TRBV4-1 with TRBJ1-2, with 9 bases aligning to TRBD1. Unmatched junction bases numbered 5, after V lost 4 bases and J lost 5 bases. The CDR3 is made up of 14 amino acids. Looked up from germline, CDR1 is MGHRA and CDR2 is YSYEKL. The CDR3 spells CASSPDRGWYGYTF. CDR3 in DNA: TGCGCCAGCAGCCCGGACAGGGGATGGTATGGCTACACCTTC.

This clonotype has just a few counts. The chain recombines TRBV20-1 with TRBJ2-5, with 11 nucleotides matching TRBD2. The trim removed 6 bases at V and 1 base at J, leaving 13 bases unmatched. Germline V lookup: CDR1 DFQATT, CDR2 SNEGSKA (reference sequence). The CDR3 totals 17 residues. The CDR3 protein is CSATRSTSGSFQETQYF. DNA for the CDR3: TGCAGTGCCACCAGGTCCACTAGCGGGAGTTTCCAAGAGACCCAGTACTTC.

The table lists this clonotype with many counts. The rearrangement uses TRBV6-5 and TRBJ1-5, with 10 bases lining up with TRBD1. Losses at the gene ends were 5 bases for V and 5 bases for J; bases not matched to a gene: 12. The CDR3 has 17 amino acids. Looked up from germline, CDR1 is MNHEY and CDR2 is SVGAGI. CDR3 in DNA: TGTGCCAGCAGTATGGACAGGGGGAGACTCCGTGATCAGCCCCAGCATTTT. This sequence encodes CASSMDRGRLRDQPQHF.

CDR3 protein: CASSSRNQETQYF. The CDR3 DNA is TGCGCCAGCAGCTCCAGAAATCAAGAGACCCAGTACTTC. The chain recombines TRBV5-1 with TRBJ2-5; D is undetermined. This CDR3 is 13 amino acids long. Trimming cost V 3 bases and J 2 bases, with 8 bases left between them. Germline V gene sequence: CDR1 SGHRS, CDR2 YFSETQ.

In DNA form, the CDR3 reads TGTGCCAGGAATCAGGGACTTCGGATGGACAATCAGCCCCAGCATTTT. Translating gives CARNQGLRMDNQPQHF. This chain links TRBV12-3 or TRBV12-4 with TRBJ1-5, with a possible D match to TRBD1 (5 bases). Trimming stripped 9 bases from V and 3 bases from J, with 21 bases between. CDR3 length: 16 amino acids.

The chain joins TRBV6-1 to TRBJ1-3; TRBD1 aligns across 9 bases. The CDR3 loop spans 16 amino acids. Per the germline V gene, CDR1 is MNHNS and CDR2 is SASEGT. Germline trimming cut 11 bases from V and 0 bases from J; bases unmatched to any gene: 11. The CDR3 region has the DNA TGTGCCTGCACCAGGGACAGGGTCAGCTCTGGAAACACCATATATTTT. Translating it yields CACTRDRVSSGNTIYF.

In its sample, this clonotype was seen many times. V gene TRBV7-8 combines with J gene TRBJ1-1; 8 bases are shared with TRBD1. The CDR3 consists of 15 residues. CDR1 and CDR2 (germline): SGHVS, FQNEAQ. The V gene end was trimmed by 4 bases and the J gene end by 1 base; junction bases not matched to a gene: 5. This CDR3 reads CASSSTQGGNTEAFF. The CDR3 DNA reads TGTGCCAGCAGCTCCACACAGGGGGGGAACACTGAAGCTTTCTTT.

This clonotype came up many times. J is TRBJ1-2 and V is TRBV12-3 or TRBV12-4; perhaps TRBD1 as D (5 bases). The CDR3 consists of 15 residues. Between the trimmed V and J ends, which lost 5 bases and 1 base, there was a span of 14 bases. The CDR3 loop reads CASSPLRQINYGYTF. Here the CDR3 DNA reads TGTGCCAGCAGTCCCCTCCGACAGATTAACTATGGCTACACCTTC.

This clonotype showed up many times. The V gene is TRBV11-2, the J gene TRBJ1-2, with TRBD1 matching 8 bases. Germline V gives CDR1 SGHAT, CDR2 FQNNGV. The CDR3 totals 14 residues. V dropped 5 bases and J dropped 3; count of bases not matched to a gene: 5. The CDR3 nucleotides are TGTGCCAGCAGCGCGGGACAGGTTGACTATGGCTACACCTTC. This sequence encodes CASSAGQVDYGYTF.

This clonotype was seen many times. V usage is TRBV12-3 or TRBV12-4 and J usage is TRBJ1-5; D may be TRBD1 (5 bases). The V and J ends lost 6 bases and 4 bases respectively, with 7 bases between them. The CDR3 totals 12 residues. CDR3 amino acids: CASSGGNQPQHF. Here the CDR3 DNA reads TGTGCCAGCAGCGGGGGGAATCAGCCCCAGCATTTT.

The V gene is TRBV18, the J gene TRBJ1-1; 7 nucleotides align to TRBD1. This CDR3 comprises 14 residues. CDR1 is KGHSH and CDR2 is LQKENI in the germline V gene. Losses at the gene ends were 3 bases for V and 5 bases for J; bases not matched to a gene: 6. CDR3 residues: CASSPKQGITEAFF. The CDR3 region has the DNA TGTGCCAGCTCACCTAAACAGGGGATAACTGAAGCTTTCTTT.

This clonotype was found many times. The rearrangement joins TRBV6-1 to TRBJ1-6; 10 bases are a match to TRBD1. With 1 base clipped from V and 12 bases from J, the junction kept 6 bases outside the gene matches. Per the germline V gene, CDR1 is MNHNS and CDR2 is SASEGT. The CDR3 runs to 15 residues. CDR3: CASSEGTGGAGPLHF. CDR3 sequence (DNA): TGTGCCAGCAGTGAAGGGACAGGGGGGGCTGGACCCCTCCACTTT.

In its sample, this clonotype was seen many times. The V call is TRBV28, the J call TRBJ2-7; TRBD1 agrees at 7 bases. The V gene's germline CDR1 is MDHEN and CDR2 SYDVKM. J was trimmed by 5 bases and V by 5 bases; bases with no gene match: 6. The CDR3 sequence is 13 residues long. CDR3 coding DNA: TGTGCCAGCAGTCCTACAGGGGACCACGAGCAGTACTTC. Amino acids: CASSPTGDHEQYF.

This clonotype was seen ten or more times. The chain couples TRBV15 to TRBJ2-5, with 12 bases lining up with TRBD2. Germline V lookup: CDR1 LNHNV, CDR2 YYDKDF (reference sequence). The V and J ends lost 8 bases and 4 bases, in that order; junction bases with no gene match: 11. CDR3 length: 16 residues. The CDR3 sequence is CATRLAGGAAGETQYF. In DNA form, the CDR3 reads TGTGCCACCCGGCTAGCGGGGGGGGCAGCAGGAGAGACCCAGTACTTC.

This clonotype showed up many times. The J gene is TRBJ2-6, the V gene TRBV12-3 or TRBV12-4; perhaps D is TRBD1 or TRBD2 (5 bases each). There are 16 residues in the CDR3. With 3 bases removed from V and 0 bases from J, the gap between germline ends came to 9 bases. The CDR3 spells CASSLRGRSGANVLTF. DNA for the CDR3: TGTGCCAGCAGTTTGAGGGGTCGCTCTGGGGCCAACGTCCTGACTTTC.

The sample holds many counts of this clonotype. The CDR3 DNA reads as TGCAGTGCGGGGGACGGATACTACGAGCAGTACTTC. It encodes CSAGDGYYEQYF. This sequence joins TRBV20-1 and TRBJ2-7; D possibly matches TRBD1 or TRBD2 (5 bases each). The CDR3 sequence is 12 residues long. V was clipped by 6 bases and J by 3 bases, with 12 bases between them. Germline-derived CDR1 and CDR2 are DFQATT and SNEGSKA (reference sequence).

At least ten counts were recorded for this clonotype. The chain is built from TRBV29-1 and TRBJ1-2; D uncertain. Trimming stripped 7 bases from V and 1 base from J, with 10 bases between. The CDR3 consists of 12 residues. The V gene's germline CDR1 is SQVTM and CDR2 ANQGSEA. Here the CDR3 reads CSASPSNYGYTF. DNA for the CDR3: TGCAGCGCTAGCCCCAGTAACTATGGCTACACCTTC.

The table lists this clonotype with a few counts. The chain uses TRBV19 and TRBJ1-1, with 8 positions matching TRBD1. There are 17 residues in the CDR3. The J segment lost 1 base and the V segment lost 5 bases, leaving 12 bases of the junction unmatched. From germline, CDR1 is LNHDA and CDR2 SQIVND (reference sequence). The CDR3 loop is CASSPIGQGQPNTEAFF. The DNA of the CDR3 is TGTGCCAGTAGTCCCATCGGACAGGGCCAACCGAACACTGAAGCTTTCTTT.

The table lists this clonotype with a few counts. This chain links TRBV5-1 with TRBJ1-1, with D possibly TRBD1 on 6 matching bases. The CDR3 consists of 15 residues. The germline gives CDR1 SGHRS, CDR2 YFSETQ. The V gene lost 3 bases and the J gene lost 6 bases, with 18 bases spanning the gap. The CDR3 bases are TGCGCCAGCAGCTCCGGCAACAGGGTTTCGGCTGAAGCTTTCTTT. It encodes CASSSGNRVSAEAFF.

At least ten counts were recorded for this clonotype. V gene TRBV4-2 combines with J gene TRBJ2-4; possible D gene TRBD1, 8 bases. Trimming took off 0 bases at V and 15 bases at J, with 21 bases between the two ends. The CDR3 consists of 15 residues. CDR1 and CDR2 (germline): LGHNA, YNFKEQ. Here the CDR3 reads CASSQENRGGVHRYF. CDR3 nucleotide sequence: TGTGCCAGCAGCCAAGAAAACAGGGGGGGCGTTCATCGGTACTTC.